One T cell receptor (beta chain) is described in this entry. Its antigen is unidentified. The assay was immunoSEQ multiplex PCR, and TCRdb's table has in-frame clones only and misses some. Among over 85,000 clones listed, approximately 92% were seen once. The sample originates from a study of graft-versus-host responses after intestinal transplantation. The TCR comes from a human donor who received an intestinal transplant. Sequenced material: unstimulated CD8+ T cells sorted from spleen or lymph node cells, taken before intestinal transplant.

The CDR3 reads CASSVASGRSSYEQYF. CDR3 DNA sequence: TGTGCCAGCAGTGTTGCTAGCGGACGATCCTCCTACGAGCAGTACTTC. V usage is TRBV6-1 and J usage is TRBJ2-7, with TRBD2 matching 7 bases. Germline V lookup: CDR1 MNHNS, CDR2 SASEGT. The CDR3 is 16 residues long. The ends lost 4 bases at V and 0 bases at J; junction bases unmatched: 9.